The clone carrying this TCR beta chain was seen at least ten times. TCRbeta library construction was performed incorporating unique molecular identifiers. TCRdb re-analysed the PCR reads in MiXCR, keeping a single row per CDR3 protein. The data hold around 200,000 distinct CDR3 sequences, with around 6.8% observed a single time. This CDR3 is 13 amino acids long. The V segment lost 6 bases and the J segment 8 bases; nucleotides outside the gene matches: 8. The germline CDR1 and CDR2 sequences are SQVTM and ANQGSEA. This entry is derived from a study of T-cell reconstitution after alpha-beta-depleted transplantation in children.

The material was PBMCs from the stem cell graft donor, obtained from the stem cell graft. The sequence came from a human donor who donated a stem cell graft to a child with Wiskott-Aldrich syndrome. This rearrangement joins TRBV29-1 to TRBJ1-4, with 8 positions matching TRBD1. The CDR3: CSVNDRGGEKLFF. CDR3 coding DNA: TGCAGCGTAAACGACAGGGGTGGCGAAAAACTGTTTTTT.